This TCR beta chain was obtained from a study of control samples from healthy donors and cancer patients. Germline V gene sequence: CDR1 SGHTA, CDR2 FQGNSA. The V end was cut by 1 base, the J end by 0 bases, with 10 bases between. The CDR3 contains 16 residues. Assay used: immunoSEQ multiplex PCR; TCRdb lists only in-frame clones, some missing. The table includes under 300,000 clones, approximately 80% detected once. About this clone itself: Distinct nucleotide sequences in the sample also encode this CDR3.

The V and J genes are TRBV7-2 and TRBJ2-4; tentatively, D is TRBD2 (7 bases). The clonotype comes from an older woman with lung cancer. What was sequenced was PBMCs. In DNA form, the CDR3 reads TGTGCCAGCAGCTTAGACGGGGGGCGAGCCAAAAACATTCAGTACTTC. Amino acids: CASSLDGGRAKNIQYF.